A single T cell receptor beta chain is shown here with its context. Its antigen is not known. The sample is drawn from a study of CD8 T cells in ankylosing spondylitis. Study results and limitations: There were earlier reports of some motif variants in reactive arthritis synovial fluid and blood.

Quantitative molecular-barcoded 5'-RACE generated the TCR beta libraries. TCRdb re-called the 5' RACE reads with MiXCR, one entry per CDR3 protein. The table includes around 150,000 distinct CDR3 sequences, more than 40% detected once. V lost 1 base and J 0 bases, leaving 21 bases between the germline ends. Germline assignment: CDR1 SGHAT and CDR2 FQDESV (reference sequence). This CDR3 is 19 amino acids long. The chain employs TRBV11-1 and TRBJ1-1; D is possibly TRBD1 (6 bases). The specimen sequenced was synovial fluid, either unsorted or a sorted T cell fraction (not recorded which). The clonotype was recovered from a male donor with ankylosing spondylitis. The CDR3 DNA reads as TGTGCCAGCAGCTTAGGTTGGGGGCCAGGGGACCTCATGAACACTGAAGCTTTCTTT. Its protein is CASSLGWGPGDLMNTEAFF.